The next 15 T cell receptor beta chains were all read from a single sample in a study of control samples from healthy donors and cancer patients. Assay: immunoSEQ multiplex PCR; the TCRdb copy retains only in-frame clones and omits some. The table has 150,000 to 200,000 clones, roughly 95% seen once. The sequenced sample was blood. These receptors were obtained from a woman in her thirties in good health.

V gene TRBV18 combines with J gene TRBJ1-5; D uncertain. CDR1 and CDR2 (germline): KGHSH, LQKENI. Deletions cut 3 bases from V and 0 bases from J, with 9 bases between. The CDR3 is made up of 15 amino acids. The CDR3 region has the DNA TGTGCCAGCTCACCTGGTGGATCTAGCAATCAGCCCCAGCATTTT. Amino acid sequence: CASSPGGSSNQPQHF.

The table lists this clone with a count of one. The CDR3 sequence: CASSSQGVEETQYF. For the CDR3, the DNA is TGTGCCAGCAGCTCCCAGGGGGTGGAAGAGACCCAGTACTTC. The genes are TRBV11-2 and TRBJ2-5, with 7 positions matching TRBD1. J was trimmed by 3 bases and V by 4 bases; bases with no gene match: 5. The CDR3 loop spans 14 amino acids. The germline CDR1 and CDR2 sequences are SGHAT and FQNNGV.

The CDR3 here is CASRGGIGTGELFF. The CDR3 DNA reads TGCGCCAGCAGAGGGGGAATCGGCACCGGGGAGCTGTTTTTT. The chain couples TRBV10-2 to TRBJ2-2; weak D call: TRBD1 (6 bases). The CDR3 has 14 residues. CDR1 and CDR2 from the germline V gene are WSHSY and SAAADI. Trimming took off 6 bases at V and 4 bases at J, with 12 bases between the two ends.

J is TRBJ2-1 and V is TRBV5-4, with a possible D match to TRBD2 (6 bases). Trimming left V 2 bases short and J 4 bases short, with 13 bases between. CDR1 is SGHNT, CDR2 YYREEE, per germline (reference sequence). The CDR3 runs 15 residues. Here the CDR3 reads CASSFRGFGYNEQFF. The CDR3 DNA follows: TGTGCCAGCAGCTTTCGGGGGTTCGGATACAATGAGCAGTTCTTC.

The chain is built from TRBV30 and TRBJ2-1; tentative D call: TRBD2 (5 bases). V shed 0 bases and J shed 1 base, with 13 bases lying between them. This CDR3 comprises 16 residues. Germline V lookup: CDR1 GTSNPN, CDR2 SVGIG (reference sequence). Written as DNA, the CDR3 is TGTGCCTGGAGTGTGGTAAGCGGCCGGTCCTACAATGAGCAGTTCTTC. Residues: CAWSVVSGRSYNEQFF.

The chain combines TRBV28 with TRBJ2-3; 8 bases are shared with TRBD2. Germline CDR1 is MDHEN and CDR2 is SYDVKM. This CDR3 has 15 amino acids. V was pared by 4 bases and J by 2 bases, with 5 bases of the junction left unmatched. The CDR3 sequence is CASSSLAGITDTQYF. The CDR3 nucleotides read TGTGCCAGCAGTTCCTTAGCGGGAATCACAGATACGCAGTATTTT. The variable domain in full, completed from reference TRBV28 and TRBJ2-3, reads DVKVTQSSRYLVKRTGEKVFLECVQDMDHENMFWYRQDPGLGLRLIYFSYDVKMKEKGDIPEGYSVSREKKERFSLILESASTNQTSMYLCASSSLAGITDTQYFGPGTRLTVL.

The chain employs TRBV27 and TRBJ2-7, with D tentatively TRBD1 or TRBD2 (5 bases each). This CDR3 spans 13 amino acids. Looked up from germline, CDR1 is MNHEY and CDR2 is SMNVEV (reference sequence). Trimming stripped 8 bases from V and 3 bases from J, with 14 bases between. This CDR3 is CASSGQGNYEQYF. Here the CDR3 DNA reads TGTGCCAGCTCGGGGCAGGGAAACTACGAGCAGTACTTC.

This chain's CDR3 is CATSRPSEGTYGYTF. The DNA for the CDR3 is TGTGCCACCAGCCGACCTTCGGAGGGTACCTATGGCTACACCTTC. The chain joins TRBV15 to TRBJ1-2; D remains ambiguous. This CDR3 contains 15 residues. Germline V gives CDR1 LNHNV, CDR2 YYDKDF (reference sequence). V lost 5 bases, J lost 4 bases, and 17 bases lay in between.

The chain links TRBV7-8 to TRBJ2-7; D is unresolved. Between the trimmed V and J ends, which lost 5 bases and 3 bases, there was a span of 11 bases. The germline V gene encodes CDR1 SGHVS and CDR2 FQNEAQ. This CDR3 has 13 amino acids. CDR3 sequence reads: CASSPFYGYEQYF. The CDR3 bases are TGTGCCAGCAGCCCCTTTTACGGCTACGAGCAGTACTTC.

There are a few counts of this clone. The chain links TRBV6-4 to TRBJ1-2; D perhaps matches TRBD1 (6 bases). Germline CDR1 is MRHNA and CDR2 is SNTAGT. The CDR3 is made up of 13 amino acids. The V and J ends lost 3 bases and 4 bases respectively, with 9 bases between them. The CDR3 nucleotides are TGTGCCAGCAGTGAGAGAGGGGGCTATGGCTACACCTTC. Its protein is CASSERGGYGYTF.

The chain carries TRBV5-1 and TRBJ1-1; TRBD1 is a possible D gene (6 bases). This CDR3 is built from 16 residues. Trimming pared 4 bases from V and 4 bases from J, leaving 20 bases between. CDR1 SGHRS and CDR2 YFSETQ come from the germline V gene. CDR3 residues: CASSLKPGHAGTEAFF. The CDR3, as DNA: TGCGCCAGCAGCCTCAAACCGGGACACGCGGGCACTGAAGCTTTCTTT.

The rearrangement joins TRBV11-1 to TRBJ1-1, with 8 bases that match TRBD1. Unmatched junction bases numbered 16, after V lost 5 bases and J lost 8 bases. Looked up from germline, CDR1 is SGHAT and CDR2 is FQDESV (reference sequence). This CDR3 contains 16 residues. CDR3 sequence: CASSETGALGNYEAFF. CDR3 coding DNA: TGTGCCAGCAGCGAGACAGGGGCCCTTGGAAACTACGAAGCTTTCTTT.

J is TRBJ1-5 and V is TRBV21-1; the table calls TRBD1, which could not be checked here. TRBV21-1 corresponds to a pseudogene. CDR3 size: 14 residues. This chain's CDR3 is CASSKTSLRRPQHF. CDR3 DNA: TGTGCCAGCAGCAAAACTTCCCTCAGGCGGCCCCAGCATTTT.

The chain links TRBV5-6 to TRBJ1-2, with unresolved D. Germline assignment: CDR1 SGHDT and CDR2 YYEEEE. The CDR3 loop spans 15 amino acids. Trimming pared 1 base from V and 2 bases from J, leaving 12 bases between. This CDR3 reads CASSLRPSRNYGYTF. The CDR3 DNA sequence: TGTGCCAGCAGCTTGAGGCCTTCCCGAAACTATGGCTACACCTTC.

CDR3 nucleotide sequence: TGTGCCAGTAGTATCTGGGGGCACTATGGCTACACCTTC. Its translation: CASSIWGHYGYTF. The chain is built from TRBV19 and TRBJ1-2, with D possibly being TRBD1 (6 bases). Deletions cut 3 bases from V and 3 bases from J, with 8 bases between. The V gene's germline CDR1 is LNHDA and CDR2 SQIVND (reference sequence). The CDR3 runs to 13 residues.